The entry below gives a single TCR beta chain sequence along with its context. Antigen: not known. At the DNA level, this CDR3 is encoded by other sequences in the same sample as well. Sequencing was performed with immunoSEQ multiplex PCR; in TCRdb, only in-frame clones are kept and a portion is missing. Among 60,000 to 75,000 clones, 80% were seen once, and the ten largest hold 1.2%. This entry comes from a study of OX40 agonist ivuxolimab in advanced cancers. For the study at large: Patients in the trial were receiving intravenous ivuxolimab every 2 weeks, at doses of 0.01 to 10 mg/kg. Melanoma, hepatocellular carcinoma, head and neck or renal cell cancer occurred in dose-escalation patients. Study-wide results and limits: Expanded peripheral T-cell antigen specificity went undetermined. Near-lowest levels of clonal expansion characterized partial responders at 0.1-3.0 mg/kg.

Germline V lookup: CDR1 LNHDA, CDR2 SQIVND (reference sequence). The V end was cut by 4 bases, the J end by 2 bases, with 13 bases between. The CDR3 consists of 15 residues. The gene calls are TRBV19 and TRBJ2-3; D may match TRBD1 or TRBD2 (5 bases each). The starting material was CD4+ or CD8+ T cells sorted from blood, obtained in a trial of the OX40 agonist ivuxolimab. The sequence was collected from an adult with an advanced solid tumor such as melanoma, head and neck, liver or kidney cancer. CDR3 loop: CASSTGTDLTDTQYF. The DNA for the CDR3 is TGTGCCAGTAGTACCGGGACGGACCTCACAGATACGCAGTATTTT.